Reported below is one T cell receptor (beta chain). Its target is not known. 60 Vbeta and 13 Jbeta primers were used in PCR. Some clones are missing from TCRdb's copy, which holds only in-frame ones; the method was immunoSEQ multiplex PCR. The specimen's table records tens of thousands of clones. CDR3 size: 18 residues. Germline assignment: CDR1 SGDLS and CDR2 YYNGEE. V dropped 0 bases and J dropped 1; count of bases not matched to a gene: 9. This entry comes from a study of cytomegalovirus exposure and HLA in healthy donors. Points from the study as a whole: A missense DCLRE1C variant was associated with V- and J-gene trimming of TCR beta chains in a later analysis, and an independent cohort replicated the association. Available immune exposure information was restricted to CMV serostatus only.

The TCR sequence derives from a man aged 50 to 59 in good health and CMV-seronegative. The chain recombines TRBV9 with TRBJ2-3, with 9 bases lining up with TRBD2. Sequencing was done on a sample of PBMCs. The CDR3 region has the DNA TGTGCCAGCAGCGTAGCTGTGGCTAGCGGGGTTGGCACAGATACGCAGTATTTT. The encoded protein is CASSVAVASGVGTDTQYF.